The entry below gives a single T cell receptor (beta chain) sequence along with its context. The record originates from a study of blood T cell repertoires in COVID-19. At the level of the study: Both acute and convalescent COVID-19 samples were obtained from the United States, Italy and Spain. T cells, B-cell-depleted T cells, or PBMCs supplied cDNA or gDNA.

The V end lost 8 bases, the J end lost 5 bases, and 15 bases lay between the germline ends. This CDR3 is built from 13 residues. The germline V gene has CDR1 ENHRY and CDR2 SYGVKD. Original processing notes: For nucleated cells, counts were estimated from reference gene primer amplification. Only in-frame clones appear in the TCRdb table, and some are missing; sequencing was by immunoSEQ multiplex PCR. The V and J calls and clone size are taken from that table; D and trimming were inferred from the DNA. Of some 25,000 clones listed, 92% are singletons. This chain links TRBV10-3 with TRBJ2-5; D is possibly TRBD1 (6 bases). The clonotype comes from a man aged 65 to 85 with active COVID-19. Input material: peripheral blood. Here the CDR3 reads CAIAGVLSETQYF. The CDR3 DNA sequence: TGTGCCATCGCAGGGGTTTTATCGGAGACCCAGTACTTC.